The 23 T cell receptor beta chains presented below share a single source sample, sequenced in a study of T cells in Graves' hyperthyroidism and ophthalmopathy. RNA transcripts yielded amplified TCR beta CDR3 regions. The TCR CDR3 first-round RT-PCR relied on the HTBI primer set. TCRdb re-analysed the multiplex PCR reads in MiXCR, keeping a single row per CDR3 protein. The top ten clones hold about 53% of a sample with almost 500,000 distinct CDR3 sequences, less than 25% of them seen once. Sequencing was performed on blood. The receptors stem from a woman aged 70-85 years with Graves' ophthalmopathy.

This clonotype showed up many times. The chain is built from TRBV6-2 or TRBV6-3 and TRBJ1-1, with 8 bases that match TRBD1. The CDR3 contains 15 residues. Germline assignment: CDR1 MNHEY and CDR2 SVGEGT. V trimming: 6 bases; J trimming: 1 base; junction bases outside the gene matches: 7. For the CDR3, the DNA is TGTGCCAGCAGACCCACAGGGGGACCGAACACTGAAGCTTTCTTT. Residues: CASRPTGGPNTEAFF.

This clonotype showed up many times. CDR3 in amino acids: CASSLTRGYEQYF. The CDR3 nucleotides read TGTGCCAGCAGTTTGACACGGGGCTACGAGCAGTACTTC. The chain has TRBV12-3 or TRBV12-4 and TRBJ2-7, with a tentative D call TRBD2 (5 bases). The CDR3 loop spans 13 amino acids. V lost 3 bases to trimming and J lost 3 bases, with 9 bases between them.

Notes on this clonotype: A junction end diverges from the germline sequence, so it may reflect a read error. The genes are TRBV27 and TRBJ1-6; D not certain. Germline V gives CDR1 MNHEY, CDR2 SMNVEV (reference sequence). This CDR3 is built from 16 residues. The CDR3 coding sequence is TGTGCCGGCAGTTTATCGGCAGGTGCCCCCAATTCACCCCTCCACTTT. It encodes CAGSLSAGAPNSPLHF.

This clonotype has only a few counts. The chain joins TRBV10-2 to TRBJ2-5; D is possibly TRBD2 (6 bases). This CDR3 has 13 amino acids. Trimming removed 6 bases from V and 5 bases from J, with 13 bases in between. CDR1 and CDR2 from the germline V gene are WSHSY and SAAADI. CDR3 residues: CASRASSEETQYF. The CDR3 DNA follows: TGCGCCAGCAGAGCCTCTAGCGAGGAGACCCAGTACTTC.

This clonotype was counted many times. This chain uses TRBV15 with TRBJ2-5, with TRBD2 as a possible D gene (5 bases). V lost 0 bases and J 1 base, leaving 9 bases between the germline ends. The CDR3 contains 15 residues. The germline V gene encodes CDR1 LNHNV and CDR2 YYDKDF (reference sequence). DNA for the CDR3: TGTGCCACCAGCAGAGATCAGCGGTCCCAAGAGACCCAGTACTTC. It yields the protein CATSRDQRSQETQYF.

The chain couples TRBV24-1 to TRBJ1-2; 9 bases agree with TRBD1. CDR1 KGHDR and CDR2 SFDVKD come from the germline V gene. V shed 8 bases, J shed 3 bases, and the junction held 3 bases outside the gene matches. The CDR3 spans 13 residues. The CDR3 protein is CATMDRGDYGYTF. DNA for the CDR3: TGTGCCACCATGGACAGGGGAGACTATGGCTACACCTTC.

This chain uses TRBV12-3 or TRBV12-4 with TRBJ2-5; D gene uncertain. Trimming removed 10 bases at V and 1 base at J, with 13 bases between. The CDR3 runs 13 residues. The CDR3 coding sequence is TGTGCCATCAGACGTACAGCCCAAGAGACCCAGTACTTC. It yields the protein CAIRRTAQETQYF.

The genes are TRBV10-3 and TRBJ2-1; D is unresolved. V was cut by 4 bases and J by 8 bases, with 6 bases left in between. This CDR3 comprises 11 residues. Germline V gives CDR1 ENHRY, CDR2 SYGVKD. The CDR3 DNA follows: TGTGCCATCAGTGCGCTTGATGAGCAGTTCTTC. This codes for CAISALDEQFF.

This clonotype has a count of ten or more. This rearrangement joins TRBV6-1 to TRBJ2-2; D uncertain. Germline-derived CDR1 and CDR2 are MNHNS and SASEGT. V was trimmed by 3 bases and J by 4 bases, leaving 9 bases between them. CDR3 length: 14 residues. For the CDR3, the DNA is TGTGCCAGCAGTGAGTTGACAAGCACCGGGGAGCTGTTTTTT. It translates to CASSELTSTGELFF.

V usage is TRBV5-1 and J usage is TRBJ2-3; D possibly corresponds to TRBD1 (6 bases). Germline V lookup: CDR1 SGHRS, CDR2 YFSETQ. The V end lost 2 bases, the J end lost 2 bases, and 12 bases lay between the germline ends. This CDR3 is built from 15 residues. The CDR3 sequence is CASSLQGQLTDTQYF. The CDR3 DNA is TGCGCCAGCAGCTTACAGGGTCAACTCACAGATACGCAGTATTTT.

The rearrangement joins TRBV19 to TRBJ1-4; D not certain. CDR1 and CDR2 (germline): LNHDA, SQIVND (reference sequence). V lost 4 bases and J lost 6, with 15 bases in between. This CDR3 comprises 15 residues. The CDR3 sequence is CASSRYRAPDEKLFF. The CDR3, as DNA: TGTGCCAGTAGTAGGTACCGGGCCCCGGATGAAAAACTGTTTTTT.

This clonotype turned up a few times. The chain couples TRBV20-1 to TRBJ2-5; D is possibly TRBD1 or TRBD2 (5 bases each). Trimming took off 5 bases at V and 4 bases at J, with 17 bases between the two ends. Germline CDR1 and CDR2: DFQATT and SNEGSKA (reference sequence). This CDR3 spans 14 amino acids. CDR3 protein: CSALAGLNRETQYF. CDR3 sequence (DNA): TGCAGTGCTCTAGCAGGGCTAAATCGAGAGACCCAGTACTTC.

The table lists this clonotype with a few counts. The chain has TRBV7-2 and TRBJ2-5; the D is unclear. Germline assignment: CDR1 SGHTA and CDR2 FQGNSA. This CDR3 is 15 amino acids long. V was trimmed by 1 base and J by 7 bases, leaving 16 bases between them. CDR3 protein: CASSLVHQSPGTQYF. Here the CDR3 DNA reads TGTGCCAGCAGCTTAGTCCACCAATCCCCGGGGACCCAGTACTTC.

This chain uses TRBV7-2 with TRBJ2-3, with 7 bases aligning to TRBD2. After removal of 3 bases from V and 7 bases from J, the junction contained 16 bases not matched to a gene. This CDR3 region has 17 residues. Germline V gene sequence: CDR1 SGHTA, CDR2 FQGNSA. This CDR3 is CASSFLSRLAFIYTQYF. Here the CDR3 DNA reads TGTGCCAGCAGCTTCCTATCCCGACTAGCCTTCATATATACGCAGTATTTT.

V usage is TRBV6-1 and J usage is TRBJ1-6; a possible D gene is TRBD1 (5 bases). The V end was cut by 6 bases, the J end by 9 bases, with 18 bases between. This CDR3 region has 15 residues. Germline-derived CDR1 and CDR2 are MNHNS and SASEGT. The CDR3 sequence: CASSQDIDRSSPLHF. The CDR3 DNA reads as TGTGCCAGCAGCCAGGACATCGATAGGAGTTCACCCCTCCACTTT.

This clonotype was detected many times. CDR3 region: CSVEALTLKETQYF. Here the CDR3 DNA reads TGCAGCGTTGAAGCCCTGACCCTGAAAGAGACCCAGTACTTC. V and J are TRBV29-1 and TRBJ2-5; D call uncertain. The CDR3 is 14 amino acids. Between the trimmed V and J ends, which lost 1 base and 3 bases, there was a span of 12 bases. Germline loops: CDR1 SQVTM, CDR2 ANQGSEA. The variable domain in full, completed from reference TRBV29-1 and TRBJ2-5, reads SAVISQKPSRDICQRGTSLTIQCQVDSQVTMMFWYRQQPGQSLTLIATANQGSEATYESGFVIDKFPISRPNLTFSTLTVSNMSPEDSSIYLCSVEALTLKETQYFGPGTRLLVL.

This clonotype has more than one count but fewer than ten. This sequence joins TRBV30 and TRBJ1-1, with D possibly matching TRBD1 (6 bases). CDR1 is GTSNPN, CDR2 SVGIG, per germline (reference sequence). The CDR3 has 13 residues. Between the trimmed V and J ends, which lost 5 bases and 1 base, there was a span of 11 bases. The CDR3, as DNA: TGTGCCTGGCAGGGACATCCGAACACTGAAGCTTTCTTT. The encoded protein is CAWQGHPNTEAFF.

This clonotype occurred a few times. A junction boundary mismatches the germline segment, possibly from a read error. CDR3 nucleotides: TGCGCCAGCAGCTTGGAGTCCAGGGCTCAGCCCCAGCATTTT. Protein product: CASSLESRAQPQHF. The genes are TRBV11-3 and TRBJ1-5; D perhaps matches TRBD1 (5 bases). The germline V gene has CDR1 SGHNT and CDR2 YENEEA. The CDR3 sequence is 14 residues long.

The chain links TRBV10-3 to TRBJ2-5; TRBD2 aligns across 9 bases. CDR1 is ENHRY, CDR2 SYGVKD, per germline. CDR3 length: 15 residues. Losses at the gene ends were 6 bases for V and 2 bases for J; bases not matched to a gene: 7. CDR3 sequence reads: CAIRRAGGHQETQYF. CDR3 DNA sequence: TGTGCCATCAGGAGAGCGGGAGGCCATCAAGAGACCCAGTACTTC.

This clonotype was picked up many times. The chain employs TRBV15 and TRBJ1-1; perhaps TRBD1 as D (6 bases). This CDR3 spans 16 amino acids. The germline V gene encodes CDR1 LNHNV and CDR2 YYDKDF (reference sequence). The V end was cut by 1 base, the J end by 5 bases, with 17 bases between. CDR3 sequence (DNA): TGTGCCACCAGCAGAGGGGTGGGGGCCCCTGGGACTGAAGCTTTCTTT. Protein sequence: CATSRGVGAPGTEAFF.

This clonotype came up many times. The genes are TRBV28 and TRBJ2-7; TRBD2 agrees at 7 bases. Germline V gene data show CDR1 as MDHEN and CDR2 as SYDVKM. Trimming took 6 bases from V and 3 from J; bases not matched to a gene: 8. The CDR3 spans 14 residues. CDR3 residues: CASSKGGSSYEQYF. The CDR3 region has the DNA TGTGCCAGCAGCAAAGGCGGGAGTAGCTACGAGCAGTACTTC.

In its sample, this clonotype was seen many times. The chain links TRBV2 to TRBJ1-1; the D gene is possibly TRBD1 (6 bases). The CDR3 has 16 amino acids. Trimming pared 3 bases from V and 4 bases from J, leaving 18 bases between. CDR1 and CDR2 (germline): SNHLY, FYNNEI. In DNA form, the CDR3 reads TGTGCCAGCAGTGATCGTCAGGGGATCGGAGCCACTGAAGCTTTCTTT. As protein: CASSDRQGIGATEAFF.

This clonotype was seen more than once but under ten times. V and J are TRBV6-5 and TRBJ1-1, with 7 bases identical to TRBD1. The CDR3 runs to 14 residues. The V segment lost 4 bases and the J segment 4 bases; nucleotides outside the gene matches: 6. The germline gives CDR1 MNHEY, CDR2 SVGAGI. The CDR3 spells CASSSTGRGTEAFF. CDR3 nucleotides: TGTGCCAGCAGTTCGACAGGGCGGGGCACTGAAGCTTTCTTT.